A single sample gave rise to the 13 T cell receptor beta chains below, sequenced in a study of blood T cell repertoires in COVID-19 (dated by TCRdb to between 2020 and 2021). Receptor amplification or capture employed the immunoSEQ multiplex PCR assay. TCRdb mirrors the immuneACCESS table, restricted to in-frame sequences. Some clones are absent from its copies; in checked studies, under half trace to an unresolved V gene, and the reason for the others is unknown. This sample lists roughly 150,000 clones; roughly 89% were detected once. Of the sample, 2.5% to 3% is held by the ten largest clones. Sequenced: peripheral blood. Every receptor here comes from a man in his sixties with active or convalescent COVID-19.

The J gene is TRBJ1-6, the V gene TRBV19; no clear D. CDR1 is LNHDA, CDR2 SQIVND, per germline (reference sequence). The CDR3 is made up of 14 amino acids. V dropped 5 bases and J dropped 9 bases, with 14 bases sitting between them. CDR3: CASSGSGMGSPLHF. DNA of the CDR3: TGTGCCAGTAGTGGATCGGGGATGGGTTCACCCCTCCACTTT.

The chain recombines TRBV5-8 with TRBJ2-2; no clear D. Germline V CDR1 and CDR2: SGHTS, YDEGEE. Trimming removed 3 bases at V and 3 bases at J, with 15 bases between. The CDR3 contains 16 residues. In nucleotides, the CDR3 is TGTGCCAGCAGCTCGACTTTAAACTGGGACACCGGGGAGCTGTTTTTT. It encodes CASSSTLNWDTGELFF. Filled out from reference TRBV5-8 and TRBJ2-2, the complete variable domain reads EAGVTQSPTHLIKTRGQQATLRCSPISGHTSVYWYQQALGLGLQFLLWYDEGEERNRGNFPPRFSGRQFPNYSSELNVNALELEDSALYLCASSSTLNWDTGELFFGEGSRLTVL.

The gene calls are TRBV30 and TRBJ1-4; a weak D match, TRBD1 (5 bases). CDR1 GTSNPN and CDR2 SVGIG come from the germline V gene (reference sequence). Trimming cost V 5 bases and J 0 bases, with 16 bases left between them. This CDR3 region has 16 residues. The CDR3 DNA is TGTGCCTGGGCTACCAAAGGGGCCCCAACTAATGAAAAACTGTTTTTT. It specifies CAWATKGAPTNEKLFF. The full variable domain, rest sourced from reference TRBV30 and TRBJ1-4, is SQTIHQWPATLVQPVGSPLSLECTVEGTSNPNLYWYRQAAGRGLQLLFYSVGIGQISSEVPQNLSASRPQDRQFILSSKKLLLSDSGFYLCAWATKGAPTNEKLFFGSGTQLSVL.

The V gene is TRBV28, the J gene TRBJ2-7, with TRBD1 identical over 10 bases. CDR3 size: 14 residues. The ends lost 2 bases at V and 4 bases at J; junction bases unmatched: 2. Germline V CDR1 and CDR2: MDHEN, SYDVKM. In DNA, the CDR3 is TGTGCCAGCAGTTTACCGGACAGGGGGTACGAGCAGTACTTC. Translation: CASSLPDRGYEQYF.

This rearrangement joins TRBV28 to TRBJ2-7, with D possibly matching TRBD1 (5 bases). V gave up 6 bases and J gave up 9 bases, with 12 bases separating them. From germline, CDR1 is MDHEN and CDR2 SYDVKM. The CDR3 is made up of 11 amino acids. The CDR3 reads CASSIQGGQYF. The CDR3 DNA sequence: TGTGCCAGCAGCATTCAGGGTGGGCAGTACTTC.

About this clone itself: Mismatch with germline at one junction end may stem from a read error. The rearrangement links TRBV9 to TRBJ2-1; 7 bases are a match to TRBD2. From germline, CDR1 is SGDLS and CDR2 YYNGEE. This CDR3 region has 18 residues. The CDR3 loop is CASSPRGGGGGLYNKQFF. The CDR3 region has the DNA TGTGCCAGCAGCCCTCGCGGGGGTGGCGGGGGACTTTACAATAAGCAGTTCTTC.

This clone was counted only a few times. The chain has TRBV24-1 and TRBJ2-4; TRBD1 might be the D (5 bases). Trimming took off 9 bases at V and 0 bases at J, with 14 bases between the two ends. CDR1 is KGHDR and CDR2 is SFDVKD in the germline V gene. The CDR3 contains 15 residues. The CDR3: CATPASGLAKNIQYF. The CDR3 nucleotides are TGTGCCACCCCGGCATCAGGGCTAGCCAAAAACATTCAGTACTTC.

The J gene is TRBJ2-1, the V gene TRBV7-9, with 8 bases lining up with TRBD1. Trimming took 5 bases from V and 4 from J; bases not matched to a gene: 7. CDR1 is SEHNR and CDR2 is FQNEAQ in the germline V gene (reference sequence). The length of the CDR3 is 15 residues. DNA for the CDR3: TGTGCCAGCAGCATCGGACAGGGACCTTACAATGAGCAGTTCTTC. Protein: CASSIGQGPYNEQFF.

The chain combines TRBV6-5 with TRBJ2-7, with D possibly matching TRBD2 (5 bases). V shed 0 bases and J shed 2 bases, with 11 bases lying between them. Germline CDR1 and CDR2: MNHEY and SVGAGI. The CDR3 sequence is 15 residues long. For the CDR3, the DNA is TGTGCCAGCAGTTACTCTTACGGGATAACCTACGAGCAGTACTTC. Translating it yields CASSYSYGITYEQYF.

The chain is built from TRBV5-6 and TRBJ2-5; D unresolved. Germline loops: CDR1 SGHDT, CDR2 YYEEEE. V dropped 0 bases and J dropped 2 bases, with 11 bases sitting between them. The CDR3 loop spans 15 amino acids. CDR3 in DNA: TGTGCCAGCAGCTTGGACAGCCTGAAACAAGAGACCCAGTACTTC. This sequence encodes CASSLDSLKQETQYF.

This clone was picked up one time. The chain recombines TRBV2 with TRBJ2-5; the match to TRBD1 covers 7 bases. Trimming took 8 bases from V and 4 from J; bases not matched to a gene: 10. The length of the CDR3 is 14 residues. CDR1 is SNHLY, CDR2 FYNNEI, per germline. The CDR3 sequence is CASGSTGNPETQYF. The CDR3 region has the DNA TGTGCCAGCGGATCGACAGGGAACCCAGAGACCCAGTACTTC.

This clone was picked up one time. This sample also contains other DNA sequences that code for the same CDR3. V gene TRBV7-7 combines with J gene TRBJ2-3; TRBD2 aligns across 7 bases. The CDR3 covers 13 residues. Trimming at V came to 5 bases and at J to 4 bases, leaving 3 bases not matched to a gene. Germline V CDR1 and CDR2: SSHAT, FNYEAQ (reference sequence). The CDR3 loop reads CASSLTSADTQYF. The CDR3 coding sequence is TGTGCCAGCAGCCTTACTAGCGCAGATACGCAGTATTTT.

V is TRBV7-9 and J is TRBJ1-2; 7 bases align to TRBD1. After removal of 6 bases from V and 1 base from J, the junction contained 11 bases not matched to a gene. The CDR3 is made up of 16 amino acids. Germline CDR1 SEHNR, CDR2 FQNEAQ (reference sequence). CDR3 nucleotide sequence: TGTGCCAGCAGATCCGTCGGGACAGTCTATAACTATGGCTACACCTTC. Its protein product is CASRSVGTVYNYGYTF.